This note documents a single T cell receptor (beta chain) sequence. This clone has a handful of counts. Its binding antigen is unknown. No qualities accompany the bases; no much larger clone lies one base away. This entry comes from a study of beta chain features in type 1 diabetes (dated by TCRdb to between 2018 and 2020). For the wider study: Patients and healthy donors did not differ in mean age, gender distribution, total cell number or subset yield. A total of approximately 110,000,000 sorted cells were examined across all samples, and a strong correlation was observed between cell number per subset and RNA yield. The study compared TCRB repertoires of sorted circulating CD4+ T cell subsets between recently diagnosed type 1 diabetes patients and matched healthy donors. Whereas all 30 or so donors provided naive and central memory subsets, regulatory and stem cell-like memory subsets were isolated from just 8 patients and roughly eight healthy donors. The research as a whole found: Sequencing cDNA rather than genomic DNA could over-represent highly expressing activated cells, although activation and CD3 levels did not differ between groups. At VDJ recombination sites, patients with type 1 diabetes made fewer insertions and deleted more nucleotides, a pattern implying thymic rearrangement abnormalities. Naive, central memory and regulatory TCRB repertoires appeared to be more similar among patients than among healthy donors. A moderate but significant shortening of TCRB CDR3 length was observed in type 1 diabetes patients in all four CD4+ subsets. Only small numbers of individuals were included in the HLA sub-analyses, which left unresolved whether HLA type had any influence on TCRB rearrangement. Shorter templates might have been favored by PCR, but patient and control samples were amplified and corrected together, so both groups would have been affected equally by any skew.

The entire isolated RNA was reverse transcribed using the High Capacity cDNA Reverse Transcription Kit, and thus expressed TCRB transcripts were sequenced. Deep immunoSEQ sequencing was performed on naive, central memory and regulatory T cell samples, with an average of roughly 3.6 million total reads per sample. Sorted cells were lysed in RLT buffer, and RNA was extracted using DNase-treated RNeasy Micro or Mini kits according to cell number. To prevent cross-contamination, each cell subset was processed individually, whereas patient and healthy donor samples were processed jointly. The immunoSEQ multiplex PCR was used to amplify TCRB sequences from cDNA, yielding 87-bp fragments that span the CDR3 region. Amplicons were sequenced on the Illumina HiSeq platform. Concerning the study's data processing: Synthetic template baselines were used to correct PCR bias computationally, reads within Hamming distance 2 were collapsed, and singletons that could not be merged were discarded. By aligning reads against IMGT, V, D and J genes, CDR3 length, and insertions or deletions at six rearrangement sites were assigned. Clonotype counts were normalized to sorted cell number within each subset before computing true diversity and Gini coefficients with the tcR R package. The overlap coefficient, calculated on TCRB nucleotide sequences, was used to measure repertoire sharing. Out-of-frame TCRB sequences from naive cells were analyzed as a proxy for the pre-selection repertoire. The table comes from immuneACCESS by way of TCRdb, which keeps in-frame sequences with V and J called. Part of the clones is missing from these tables; in studies checked, under half for an unresolved V gene and the rest for unknown reasons. V and J calls and clone size come straight from that table; D and trimming were deduced from the DNA. The sample table shows around 240,000 clones, and about 9.3% are seen once. Jointly, the top ten make up less than 0.035% of the sample.

V is pruned by 4 bases and J by 2 bases, leaving 5 bases of the junction without a gene match. CDR1 SNHLY and CDR2 FYNNEI were looked up in the germline V gene. The CDR3, cysteine through phenylalanine, is 14 amino acids long. Solely the CDR3 DNA is kept, with 42 bases framed from the first base. A single peripheral blood draw of approximately 0.11 L on average was collected from each donor into heparinised tubes. A BD FACSAria II and a panel including CD45RO, CCR7, CD25, CD127, CD95 and CD27 were used to sort naive, central memory, regulatory and stem cell-like memory CD4+ T cells. Every sorted population had a purity above 95%. PBMCs were isolated immediately by Lymphoprep density gradient centrifugation and stained directly without culture. To minimize batch effects, samples were stained and sorted in pairs, one healthy donor with one patient per experiment.

The clonotype was recovered from a woman younger than 35 in good health. This sequence uses TRBV2 and TRBJ2-7, with 7 bases aligning to TRBD1. The material sequenced was naive CD4+ T cells from blood. Reading the label with the study, this specimen's cell subset or site is: true naive CD4+ T cells. Here the CDR3 is given as CASSVQGITYEQYF. The nucleotides read TGTGCCAGCAGTGTACAGGGGATAACCTACGAGCAGTACTTC. Extended through the reference TRBV2 and TRBJ2-7 proteins, this CDR3 yields the full variable domain: EPEVTQTPSHQVTQMGQEVILRCVPISNHLYFYWYRQILGQKVEFLVSFYNNEISEKSEIFDDQFSVERPDGSNFTLKIRSTKLEDSAMYFCASSVQGITYEQYFGPGTRLTVT.